A selection of T cell receptor beta chains follows, all from one sample in a study of cytomegalovirus exposure and HLA in healthy donors. Libraries were prepared by immunoSEQ multiplex PCR; TCRdb keeps only in-frame clonotypes and omits some of them. The top ten clones hold approximately 1.5% of a sample with 150,000 or so clones, roughly 84% of them seen once. The sample taken for sequencing was PBMCs. The receptor source for this set is a male donor in good health and CMV-seronegative. CDR3s include the opening cysteine and the closing phenylalanine or tryptophan. The D gene is left open where the match is weak. The size field is filled for only some rows; it gives once, few, many or a size class.

cdr3_length j_call d_call clone_size v_call cdr3_aa cdr3_nt
16 TRBJ1-3 . . TRBV2 CASSERSGQSGNTIYF TGTGCCAGCAGTGAAAGGTCAGGACAGAGTGGAAACACCATATATTTT
14 TRBJ1-2 . . TRBV25-1 CASSESAANYGYTF TGTGCCAGCAGTGAATCCGCAGCTAACTATGGCTACACCTTC
14 TRBJ2-7 TRBD2 . TRBV6-1 CATPGRGGSYEQYF TGTGCCACTCCCGGGAGGGGAGGCTCCTACGAGCAGTACTTC
15 TRBJ2-7 TRBD2 . TRBV7-7 CASSDGTSGTSEQYF TGTGCCAGCAGCGACGGGACTAGCGGGACCTCCGAGCAGTACTTC
16 TRBJ2-3 TRBD2 . TRBV29-1 CSVAPRLAERVDTQYF TGCAGCGTTGCGCCCAGACTAGCCGAAAGGGTGGATACGCAGTATTTT
15 TRBJ2-5 . . TRBV2 CASTAGHRLQETQYF TGTGCCAGCACTGCGGGTCACCGCTTACAAGAGACCCAGTACTTC
16 TRBJ2-2 TRBD2 . TRBV5-4 CASSSKTSGSGGELFF TGTGCCAGCAGCTCCAAGACTAGCGGGAGCGGCGGGGAGCTGTTTTTT
13 TRBJ1-4 . . TRBV19 CATTPLRGEKLFF TGTGCCACCACCCCCCTCAGAGGTGAAAAACTGTTTTTT
13 TRBJ2-7 TRBD1 once TRBV6-5 CASRGQGADEQYF TGTGCCAGCCGGGGACAGGGGGCCGACGAGCAGTACTTC
16 TRBJ2-7 TRBD2 few TRBV7-3 CASSPSGASGSKEQYF TGTGCCAGCAGCCCAAGCGGGGCTAGCGGGAGTAAAGAGCAGTACTTC
13 TRBJ1-1 . . TRBV28 CASSTSRNTEAFF TGTGCCAGCAGTACATCTCGGAACACTGAAGCTTTCTTT
15 TRBJ2-5 TRBD1 . TRBV10-3 CAISTWDRGGETQYF TGTGCCATCAGTACTTGGGACAGGGGTGGGGAGACCCAGTACTTC
13 TRBJ2-2 . . TRBV7-9 CASSLPGTGELFF TGTGCCAGCAGCTTACCCGGCACCGGGGAGCTGTTTTTT
21 TRBJ2-7 TRBD2 . TRBV28 CASSLISPRTSGSRTNYEQYF TGTGCCAGCAGTTTAATTTCCCCGAGGACTAGCGGGAGCAGAACGAACTACGAGCAGTACTTC
15 TRBJ1-2 . . TRBV7-3 CASSLTGTGGYGYTF TGTGCCAGCAGCTTAACTGGGACGGGAGGCTATGGCTACACCTTC
15 TRBJ2-1 TRBD2 once TRBV7-9 CASSLFPGGTNEQFF TGTGCCAGCAGCTTATTTCCGGGAGGAACCAATGAGCAGTTCTTC
16 TRBJ2-3 TRBD2 once TRBV9 CASSVIGLAGVHTQYF TGTGCCAGCAGCGTAATCGGACTAGCGGGAGTGCATACGCAGTATTTT
15 TRBJ2-6 . once TRBV5-1 CASSPGNSGANVLTF TGCGCCAGCAGTCCAGGGAACTCTGGGGCCAACGTCCTGACTTTC
17 TRBJ1-1 TRBD1 . TRBV18 CASSPRQGLHLLEEAFF TGTGCCAGCTCACCCCGACAGGGGCTCCACCTTTTGGAAGAAGCTTTCTTT
14 TRBJ2-1 TRBD2 . TRBV9 CASSVVSGSDEQFF TGTGCCAGCAGCGTAGTCAGCGGGAGCGATGAGCAGTTCTTC
13 TRBJ1-1 . . TRBV5-1 CASSTSGGTEAFF TGCGCCAGCAGCACCTCCGGGGGCACTGAAGCTTTCTTT
15 TRBJ1-4 . . TRBV15 CATSVGGSRVEKLFF TGTGCCACCAGCGTGGGGGGGTCAAGGGTTGAAAAACTGTTTTTT
13 TRBJ2-2 . . TRBV11-3 CASSKRSTGELFF TGTGCCAGCAGCAAAAGGAGCACCGGGGAGCTGTTTTTT
16 TRBJ2-2 TRBD1 . TRBV27 CASDPRGGGLTGELFF TGTGCCAGCGACCCGAGAGGGGGCGGATTAACCGGGGAGCTGTTTTTT
15 TRBJ1-6 . few TRBV6-1 CASKTRPGANSPLHF TGTGCCAGCAAAACGCGGCCAGGGGCTAATTCACCCCTCCACTTT
16 TRBJ2-3 TRBD2 once TRBV5-1 CASSRAGGVGTDTQYF TGCGCCAGCAGCCGAGCGGGAGGAGTCGGCACAGATACGCAGTATTTT
14 TRBJ1-3 . . TRBV5-6 CASGGLLSGNTIYF TGTGCCAGCGGAGGGTTGTTGTCCGGAAACACCATATATTTT
13 TRBJ2-7 TRBD1 . TRBV29-1 CSAMDRGAYEQYF TGCAGCGCCATGGACAGGGGGGCCTACGAGCAGTACTTC
14 TRBJ2-2 . . TRBV6-5 CASSYGPNTGELFF TGTGCCAGCAGTTACGGGCCGAACACCGGGGAGCTGTTTTTT
14 TRBJ1-1 . . TRBV7-3 CATTGRGTGTEAFF TGTGCCACCACGGGCCGGGGTACTGGCACTGAAGCTTTCTTT
15 TRBJ2-1 . . TRBV27 CASSPQGVIWNEQFF TGTGCCAGCAGCCCACAGGGAGTGATCTGGAATGAGCAGTTCTTC